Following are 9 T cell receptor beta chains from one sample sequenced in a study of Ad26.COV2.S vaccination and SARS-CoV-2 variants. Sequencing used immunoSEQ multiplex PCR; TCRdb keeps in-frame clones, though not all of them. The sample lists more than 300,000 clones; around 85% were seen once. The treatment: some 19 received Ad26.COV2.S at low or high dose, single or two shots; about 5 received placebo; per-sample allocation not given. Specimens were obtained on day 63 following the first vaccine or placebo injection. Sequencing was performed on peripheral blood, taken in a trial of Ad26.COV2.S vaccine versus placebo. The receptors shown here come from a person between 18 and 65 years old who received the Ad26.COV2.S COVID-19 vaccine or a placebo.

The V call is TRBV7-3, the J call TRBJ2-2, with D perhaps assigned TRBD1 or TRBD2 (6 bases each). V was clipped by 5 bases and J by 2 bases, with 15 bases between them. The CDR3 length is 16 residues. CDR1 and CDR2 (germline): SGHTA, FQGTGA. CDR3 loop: CASSPLGGANTGELFF. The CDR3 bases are TGTGCCAGCAGCCCACTGGGGGGCGCTAACACCGGGGAGCTGTTTTTT.

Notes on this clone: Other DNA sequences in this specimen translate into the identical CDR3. For the CDR3, the DNA is TGTGCCAGCAGTGAAGGACGTTCACCCCTCCACTTT. Protein sequence: CASSEGRSPLHF. This chain joins TRBV6-1 and TRBJ1-6, with D unresolved. The germline gives CDR1 MNHNS, CDR2 SASEGT. CDR3 length equals 12 residues. The V end was cut by 1 base, the J end by 9 bases, with 4 bases between.

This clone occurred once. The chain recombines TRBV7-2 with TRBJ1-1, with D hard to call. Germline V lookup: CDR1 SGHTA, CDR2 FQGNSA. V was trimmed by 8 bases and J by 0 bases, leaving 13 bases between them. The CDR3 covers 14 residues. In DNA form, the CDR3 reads TGTGCCAGCCTTTCCGGGAGAATGAACACTGAAGCTTTCTTT. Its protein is CASLSGRMNTEAFF.

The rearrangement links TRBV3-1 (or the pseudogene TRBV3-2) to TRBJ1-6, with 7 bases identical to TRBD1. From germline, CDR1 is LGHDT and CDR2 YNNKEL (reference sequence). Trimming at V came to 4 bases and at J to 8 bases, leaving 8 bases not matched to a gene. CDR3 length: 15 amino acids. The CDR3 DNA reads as TGTGCCAGCAGCCGAGGACAGGCTTTTGATTCACCCCTCCACTTT. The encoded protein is CASSRGQAFDSPLHF.

CDR3 amino acids: CASSPIQLAEQFF. The CDR3, as DNA: TGTGCCAGCAGCCCAATACAGCTCGCGGAACAGTTCTTC. The chain is built from TRBV11-2 and TRBJ2-1, with D unresolved. Per the germline V gene, CDR1 is SGHAT and CDR2 is FQNNGV. V shed 5 bases and J shed 13 bases, with 18 bases lying between them. This CDR3 is 13 amino acids long.

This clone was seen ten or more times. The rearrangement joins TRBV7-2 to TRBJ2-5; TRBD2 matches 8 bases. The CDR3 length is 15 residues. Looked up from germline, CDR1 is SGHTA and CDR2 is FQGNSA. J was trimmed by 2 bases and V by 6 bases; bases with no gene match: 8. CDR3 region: CASSRGGRVQETQYF. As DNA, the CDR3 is TGTGCCAGCAGTCGGGGGGGCCGGGTACAAGAGACCCAGTACTTC.

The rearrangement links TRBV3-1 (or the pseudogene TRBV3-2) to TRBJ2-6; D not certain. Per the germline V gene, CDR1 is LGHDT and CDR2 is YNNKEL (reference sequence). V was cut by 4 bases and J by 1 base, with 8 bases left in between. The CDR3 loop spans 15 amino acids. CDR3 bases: TGTGCCAGCAGCCTTGATTTATCTGGGGCCAACGTCCTGACTTTC. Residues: CASSLDLSGANVLTF.

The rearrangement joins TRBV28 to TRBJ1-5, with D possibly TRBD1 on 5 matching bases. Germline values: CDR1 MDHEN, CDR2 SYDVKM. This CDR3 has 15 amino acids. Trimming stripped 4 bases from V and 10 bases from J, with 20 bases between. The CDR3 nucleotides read TGTGCCAGCAGTTCCCTAGGGCAGGGCGTCTTACCCCAGCATTTT. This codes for CASSSLGQGVLPQHF. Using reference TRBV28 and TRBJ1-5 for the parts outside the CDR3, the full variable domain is DVKVTQSSRYLVKRTGEKVFLECVQDMDHENMFWYRQDPGLGLRLIYFSYDVKMKEKGDIPEGYSVSREKKERFSLILESASTNQTSMYLCASSSLGQGVLPQHFGDGTRLSIL.

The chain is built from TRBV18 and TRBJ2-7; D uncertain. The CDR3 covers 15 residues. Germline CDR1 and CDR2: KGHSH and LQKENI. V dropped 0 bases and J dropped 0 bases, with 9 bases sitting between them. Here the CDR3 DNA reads TGTGCCAGCTCACCACCGACAAGTTTCTCCTACGAGCAGTACTTC. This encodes CASSPPTSFSYEQYF.